This is a list of T cell receptor beta chains from one sample in a study of blood T cells in healthy people across ages. MiXCR, run by TCRdb on the 5' RACE reads, gives a single entry per CDR3 protein. The sample records about 1.4 million distinct CDR3 sequences, 59% being singletons. Sequencing was done on a sample of blood. The receptor source for this set is a man aged 18 to 29 in good health. Both conserved end residues are part of each CDR3. The D gene is left open where the match is weak. A row's size may be missing; if present it is once, few, many or a size class.

j_gene: TRBJ2-3
d_gene: -
v_gene: TRBV6-6
abundance: few
CDR3aa: CASSYSEDTQYF
CDR3nt: TGTGCCAGCAGTTACTCTGAAGATACGCAGTATTTT

j_gene: TRBJ2-7
d_gene: TRBD2
v_gene: TRBV6-1
abundance: -
CDR3aa: CASSSGMSYEQYF
CDR3nt: TGTGCCAGCAGTAGCGGGATGTCCTACGAGCAGTACTTC

j_gene: TRBJ2-7
d_gene: -
v_gene: TRBV27
abundance: -
CDR3aa: CASSLSIPGTGNSYEQYF
CDR3nt: TGTGCCAGCAGTTTATCGATCCCGGGGACGGGGAACTCCTACGAGCAGTACTTC

j_gene: TRBJ2-1
d_gene: TRBD2
v_gene: TRBV19
abundance: -
CDR3aa: CASSKIAGGNNEQFF
CDR3nt: TGTGCCAGTAGTAAAATAGCGGGGGGGAACAATGAGCAGTTCTTC

j_gene: TRBJ1-4
d_gene: -
v_gene: TRBV7-9
abundance: -
CDR3aa: CASSLVESSWSLATNEKLFF
CDR3nt: TGTGCCAGCAGCTTAGTGGAGTCGTCGTGGAGCCTTGCAACTAATGAAAAACTGTTTTTT

j_gene: TRBJ2-3
d_gene: -
v_gene: TRBV12-3/TRBV12-4
abundance: -
CDR3aa: CATHTDAQYF
CDR3nt: TGTGCCACCCACACAGATGCGCAGTATTTT

j_gene: TRBJ1-1
d_gene: TRBD1
v_gene: TRBV20-1
abundance: -
CDR3aa: CSAEGQQNTEAFF
CDR3nt: TGCAGTGCAGAGGGACAGCAGAACACTGAAGCTTTCTTT

j_gene: TRBJ1-1
d_gene: -
v_gene: TRBV14
abundance: -
CDR3aa: CASSLATVMNTEAFF
CDR3nt: TGTGCCAGCAGCCTAGCGACAGTCATGAACACTGAAGCTTTCTTT

j_gene: TRBJ2-7
d_gene: TRBD2
v_gene: TRBV3-1
abundance: few
CDR3aa: CASSPGLAATYEQYF
CDR3nt: TGTGCCAGCAGCCCCGGACTAGCGGCTACCTACGAGCAGTACTTC

j_gene: TRBJ1-1
d_gene: -
v_gene: TRBV12-3/TRBV12-4
abundance: -
CDR3aa: CASSSRFGAFF
CDR3nt: TGTGCCAGCAGTTCAAGATTTGGGGCTTTCTTT

j_gene: TRBJ2-7
d_gene: TRBD2
v_gene: TRBV20-1
abundance: -
CDR3aa: CSAKDGTNSYEQYF
CDR3nt: TGCAGTGCTAAGGACGGGACTAACTCCTACGAGCAGTACTTC

j_gene: TRBJ2-3
d_gene: TRBD2
v_gene: TRBV20-1
abundance: -
CDR3aa: CSAGTSLTDTQYF
CDR3nt: TGCAGTGCCGGGACTAGCCTAACAGATACGCAGTATTTT

j_gene: TRBJ2-1
d_gene: -
v_gene: TRBV27
abundance: -
CDR3aa: CASRGSQGGGNEQFF
CDR3nt: TGTGCCAGCAGAGGCAGCCAAGGGGGGGGCAATGAGCAGTTCTTC

j_gene: TRBJ2-1
d_gene: TRBD2
v_gene: TRBV5-1
abundance: -
CDR3aa: CASSLSSGGSDEQFF
CDR3nt: TGTGCCAGCAGCTTGTCTAGCGGGGGTTCGGATGAGCAGTTCTTC

j_gene: TRBJ2-1
d_gene: TRBD2
v_gene: TRBV7-9
abundance: once
CDR3aa: CASSLPPGTKGNEQFF
CDR3nt: TGTGCCAGCAGCTTGCCTCCCGGGACTAAAGGCAATGAGCAGTTCTTC

j_gene: TRBJ2-3
d_gene: TRBD2
v_gene: TRBV12-3/TRBV12-4
abundance: -
CDR3aa: CASSFLFSGSLWDTQYF
CDR3nt: TGTGCCAGCAGTTTTCTGTTTAGCGGGAGTCTCTGGGATACGCAGTATTTT

j_gene: TRBJ2-2
d_gene: TRBD2
v_gene: TRBV28
abundance: -
CDR3aa: CASSFIIAGARGELFF
CDR3nt: TGTGCCAGCAGTTTCATAATAGCGGGAGCGCGCGGGGAGCTGTTTTTT

j_gene: TRBJ1-2
d_gene: -
v_gene: TRBV20-1
abundance: -
CDR3aa: CSAGEFPGYTF
CDR3nt: TGCAGTGCTGGAGAATTTCCTGGCTACACCTTC

j_gene: TRBJ2-7
d_gene: TRBD2
v_gene: TRBV6-5
abundance: few
CDR3aa: CASAGTNSYEQYF
CDR3nt: TGTGCCAGCGCGGGGACTAACTCCTACGAGCAGTACTTC

j_gene: TRBJ2-7
d_gene: TRBD2
v_gene: TRBV4-1
abundance: -
CDR3aa: CASSQASGSPATYEQYF
CDR3nt: TGCGCCAGCAGCCAAGCTAGCGGGAGTCCCGCAACCTACGAGCAGTACTTC

j_gene: TRBJ2-2
d_gene: TRBD1
v_gene: TRBV2
abundance: -
CDR3aa: CASSELDRGTGELFF
CDR3nt: TGTGCCAGCAGTGAATTGGACAGGGGCACCGGGGAGCTGTTTTTT

j_gene: TRBJ1-2
d_gene: -
v_gene: TRBV5-1
abundance: -
CDR3aa: CASSWTGAGDGYTF
CDR3nt: TGCGCCAGCAGCTGGACCGGGGCTGGGGATGGCTACACCTTC

j_gene: TRBJ2-3
d_gene: -
v_gene: TRBV13
abundance: -
CDR3aa: CASSPQPADTQYF
CDR3nt: TGTGCCAGCAGCCCCCAGCCTGCAGATACGCAGTATTTT

j_gene: TRBJ2-7
d_gene: TRBD1
v_gene: TRBV6-2/TRBV6-3
abundance: few
CDR3aa: CASSSRRGQIYEQYF
CDR3nt: TGTGCCAGCAGTTCACGCAGGGGACAGATCTACGAGCAGTACTTC

j_gene: TRBJ2-7
d_gene: -
v_gene: TRBV7-2
abundance: -
CDR3aa: CASTPGGPYEQYF
CDR3nt: TGTGCCAGCACGCCGGGCGGGCCCTACGAGCAGTACTTC

j_gene: TRBJ2-7
d_gene: -
v_gene: TRBV28
abundance: -
CDR3aa: CASRIPNGYEQYF
CDR3nt: TGTGCCAGCAGGATTCCGAATGGCTACGAGCAGTACTTC

j_gene: TRBJ2-1
d_gene: -
v_gene: TRBV12-3/TRBV12-4
abundance: -
CDR3aa: CASSLVRSSYNEQFF
CDR3nt: TGTGCCAGCAGTTTAGTCAGAAGCTCCTACAATGAGCAGTTCTTC

j_gene: TRBJ2-1
d_gene: -
v_gene: TRBV28
abundance: few
CDR3aa: CASSLWEPTRNEQFF
CDR3nt: TGTGCCAGCAGTTTATGGGAACCTACTCGTAATGAGCAGTTCTTC

j_gene: TRBJ2-7
d_gene: -
v_gene: TRBV11-2
abundance: -
CDR3aa: CASSPGQLYEQYF
CDR3nt: TGTGCCAGCAGTCCCGGACAGCTCTACGAGCAGTACTTC